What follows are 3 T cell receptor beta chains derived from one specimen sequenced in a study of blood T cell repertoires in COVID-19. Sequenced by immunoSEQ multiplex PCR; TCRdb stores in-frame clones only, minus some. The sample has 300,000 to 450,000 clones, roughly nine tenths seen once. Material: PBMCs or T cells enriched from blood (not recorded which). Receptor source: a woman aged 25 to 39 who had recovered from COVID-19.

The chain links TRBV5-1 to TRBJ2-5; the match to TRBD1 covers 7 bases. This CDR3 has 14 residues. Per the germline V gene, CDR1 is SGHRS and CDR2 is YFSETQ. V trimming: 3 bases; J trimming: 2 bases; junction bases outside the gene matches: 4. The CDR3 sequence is CASSSGTAQETQYF. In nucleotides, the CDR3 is TGCGCCAGCAGCTCCGGGACAGCACAAGAGACCCAGTACTTC.

The CDR3 DNA reads TGTGCCAGCATGGGACAGGCCAGAATAGAGACCCAGTACTTC. Its translation: CASMGQARIETQYF. The J gene is TRBJ2-5, the V gene TRBV2, with 8 bases identical to TRBD1. The CDR3 runs 14 residues. The V and J ends lost 7 bases and 4 bases, in that order; junction bases with no gene match: 8. Germline loops: CDR1 SNHLY, CDR2 FYNNEI.

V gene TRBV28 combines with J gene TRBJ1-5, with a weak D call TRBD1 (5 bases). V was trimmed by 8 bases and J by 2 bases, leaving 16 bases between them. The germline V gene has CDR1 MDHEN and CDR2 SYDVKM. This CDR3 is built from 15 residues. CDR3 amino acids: CASSTAGSGNQPQHF. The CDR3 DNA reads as TGTGCCAGCTCTACGGCAGGGTCGGGCAATCAGCCCCAGCATTTT.